One sample yielded the 5 T cell receptor beta chains listed below, sequenced in a study of siplizumab effects on memory and regulatory T cells. Repertoires were generated with immunoSEQ multiplex PCR, while TCRdb's copy carries only in-frame clones and drops some. The sample has fewer than 80,000 clones; around 93% are singletons. The sequenced sample consisted of CD8+ T cells sorted from blood. These receptors all stem from a human donor in good health.

The chain recombines TRBV11-2 with TRBJ2-2; D is ambiguous. The germline V gene has CDR1 SGHAT and CDR2 FQNNGV. Trimming removed 0 bases from V and 4 bases from J, with 6 bases in between. This CDR3 has 14 residues. The CDR3 protein is CASSLDPFTGELFF. The CDR3 coding sequence is TGTGCCAGCAGCTTAGACCCATTCACCGGGGAGCTGTTTTTT.

The V and J genes are TRBV10-3 and TRBJ2-7; a weak D match, TRBD2 (6 bases). The CDR3 contains 14 residues. Trimming removed 5 bases from V and 2 bases from J, with 13 bases in between. Germline loops: CDR1 ENHRY, CDR2 SYGVKD. This CDR3 is CAISLGGNPYEQYF. The CDR3 DNA sequence: TGTGCCATCAGTCTTGGAGGGAACCCCTACGAGCAGTACTTC.

The chain recombines TRBV27 with TRBJ2-7; D is perhaps TRBD2 (6 bases). Trimming removed 5 bases at V and 2 bases at J, with 19 bases between. The CDR3 spans 16 residues. Germline CDR1 and CDR2: MNHEY and SMNVEV (reference sequence). Written as DNA, the CDR3 is TGTGCCAGCAGTCCGACCGGCTGGGAGGTCCCCTACGAGCAGTACTTC. Translated: CASSPTGWEVPYEQYF.

The chain uses TRBV7-9 and TRBJ2-4; 8 bases map to TRBD2. CDR3 length equals 15 residues. The V gene's germline CDR1 is SEHNR and CDR2 FQNEAQ (reference sequence). V shed 4 bases and J 4 bases; nucleotides not matched to a gene: 6. The CDR3 reads CASSSPGGRKNIQYF. Written as DNA, the CDR3 is TGTGCCAGCAGCTCCCCGGGGGGGAGGAAAAACATTCAGTACTTC.

The J gene is TRBJ2-7, the V gene TRBV27; D may correspond to TRBD1 or TRBD2 (7 bases each). This CDR3 spans 14 amino acids. Germline V gene sequence: CDR1 MNHEY, CDR2 SMNVEV (reference sequence). Deletions cut 4 bases from V and 4 bases from J, with 14 bases between. The chain's CDR3 is CASSSAGGVYEQYF. The CDR3 DNA reads TGTGCCAGCAGTTCGGCAGGGGGGGTGTACGAGCAGTACTTC.